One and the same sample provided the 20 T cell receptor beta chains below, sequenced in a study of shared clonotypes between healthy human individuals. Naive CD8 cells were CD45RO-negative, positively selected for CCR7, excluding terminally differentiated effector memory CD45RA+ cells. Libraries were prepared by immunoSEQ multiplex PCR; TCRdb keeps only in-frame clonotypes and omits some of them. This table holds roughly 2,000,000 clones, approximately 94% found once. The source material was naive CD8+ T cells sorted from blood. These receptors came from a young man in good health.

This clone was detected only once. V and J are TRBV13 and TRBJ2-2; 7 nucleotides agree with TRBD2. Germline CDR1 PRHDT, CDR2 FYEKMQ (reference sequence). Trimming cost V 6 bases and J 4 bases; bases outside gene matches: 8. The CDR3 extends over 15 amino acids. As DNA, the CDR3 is TGTGCCAGCAGTCATTCTTTAGCGGGCACCGGGGAGCTGTTTTTT. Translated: CASSHSLAGTGELFF.

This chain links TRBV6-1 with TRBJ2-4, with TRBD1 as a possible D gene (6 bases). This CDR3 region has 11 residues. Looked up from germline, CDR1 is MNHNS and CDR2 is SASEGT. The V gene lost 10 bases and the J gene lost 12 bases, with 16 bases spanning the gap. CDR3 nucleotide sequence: TGTGCCATCCAGGACAGCCTTGATCAGTACTTC. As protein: CAIQDSLDQYF.

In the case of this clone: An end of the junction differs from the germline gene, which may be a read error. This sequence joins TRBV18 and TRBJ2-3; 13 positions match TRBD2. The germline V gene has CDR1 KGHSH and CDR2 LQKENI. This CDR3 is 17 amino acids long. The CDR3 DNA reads TGTGTCAGCTCACCCTCGACTAGCGGGAGGATCACAGATACGCAGTATTTT. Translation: CVSSPSTSGRITDTQYF.

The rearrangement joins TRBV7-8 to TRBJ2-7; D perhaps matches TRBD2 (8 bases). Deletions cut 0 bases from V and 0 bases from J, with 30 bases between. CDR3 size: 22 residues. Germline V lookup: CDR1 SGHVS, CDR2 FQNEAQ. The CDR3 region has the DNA TGTGCCAGCAGCTTAGCTCGACAGGGCCTGACTAGCGCGGGGCAAAGCTCCTACGAGCAGTACTTC. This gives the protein CASSLARQGLTSAGQSSYEQYF.

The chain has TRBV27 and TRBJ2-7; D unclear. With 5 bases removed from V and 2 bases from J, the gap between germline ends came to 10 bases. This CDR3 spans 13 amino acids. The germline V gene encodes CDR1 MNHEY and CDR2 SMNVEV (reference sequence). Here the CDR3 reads CASSPLGPYEQYF. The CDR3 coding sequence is TGTGCCAGCAGTCCGCTCGGGCCCTACGAGCAGTACTTC.

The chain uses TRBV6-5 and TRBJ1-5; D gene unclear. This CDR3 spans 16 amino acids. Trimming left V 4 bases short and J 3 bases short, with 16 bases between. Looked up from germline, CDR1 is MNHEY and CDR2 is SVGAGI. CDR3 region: CASSFTYSGPNQPQHF. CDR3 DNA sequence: TGTGCCAGCAGTTTTACCTACTCGGGCCCCAATCAGCCCCAGCATTTT.

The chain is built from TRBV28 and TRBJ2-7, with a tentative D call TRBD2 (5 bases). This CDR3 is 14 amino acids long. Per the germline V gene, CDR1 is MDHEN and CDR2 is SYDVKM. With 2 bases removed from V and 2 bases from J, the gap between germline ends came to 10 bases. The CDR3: CASSLNLEAYEQYF. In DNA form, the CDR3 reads TGTGCCAGCAGTTTAAACTTGGAGGCCTACGAGCAGTACTTC.

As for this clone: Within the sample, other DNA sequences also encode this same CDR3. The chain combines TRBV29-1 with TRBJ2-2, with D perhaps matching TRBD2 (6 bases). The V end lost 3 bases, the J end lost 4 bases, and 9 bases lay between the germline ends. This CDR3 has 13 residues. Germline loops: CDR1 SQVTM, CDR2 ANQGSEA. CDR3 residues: CSVEPGVTGELFF. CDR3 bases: TGCAGCGTTGAGCCGGGAGTCACCGGGGAGCTGTTTTTT.

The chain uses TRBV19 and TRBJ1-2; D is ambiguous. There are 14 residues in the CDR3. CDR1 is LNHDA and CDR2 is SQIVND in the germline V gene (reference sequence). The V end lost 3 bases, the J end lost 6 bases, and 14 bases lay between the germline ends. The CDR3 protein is CASSIYGEVDGYTF. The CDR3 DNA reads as TGTGCCAGTAGTATTTATGGGGAAGTCGATGGCTACACCTTC.

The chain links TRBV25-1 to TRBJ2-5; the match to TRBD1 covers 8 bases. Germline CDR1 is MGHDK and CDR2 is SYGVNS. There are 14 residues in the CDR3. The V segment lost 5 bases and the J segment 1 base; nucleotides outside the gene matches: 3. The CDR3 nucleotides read TGTGCCAGCAGTACGCAGGGGGCCCAAGAGACCCAGTACTTC. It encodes CASSTQGAQETQYF.

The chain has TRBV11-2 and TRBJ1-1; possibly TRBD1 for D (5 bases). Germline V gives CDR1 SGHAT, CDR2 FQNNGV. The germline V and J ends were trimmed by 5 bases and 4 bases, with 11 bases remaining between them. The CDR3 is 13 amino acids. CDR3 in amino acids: CASSLGALTEAFF. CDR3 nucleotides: TGTGCCAGCAGCCTAGGGGCTCTCACTGAAGCTTTCTTT.

In DNA, the CDR3 is TGCGCCAGCAGCCAAGATCTACCCCGCTTCAATGAGCAGTTCTTC. Residues: CASSQDLPRFNEQFF. This rearrangement joins TRBV4-1 to TRBJ2-1; D is undetermined. Trimming shortened V by 0 bases and J by 6 bases, and 12 bases separated the two germline ends. CDR1 and CDR2 (germline): MGHRA, YSYEKL. CDR3 length: 15 residues.

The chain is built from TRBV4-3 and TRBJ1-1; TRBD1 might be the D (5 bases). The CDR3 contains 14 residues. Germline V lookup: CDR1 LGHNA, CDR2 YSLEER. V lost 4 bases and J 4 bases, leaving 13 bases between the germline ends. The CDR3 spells CASSLLEGSTEAFF. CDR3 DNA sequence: TGCGCCAGCAGCCTCCTTGAGGGGAGCACTGAAGCTTTCTTT.

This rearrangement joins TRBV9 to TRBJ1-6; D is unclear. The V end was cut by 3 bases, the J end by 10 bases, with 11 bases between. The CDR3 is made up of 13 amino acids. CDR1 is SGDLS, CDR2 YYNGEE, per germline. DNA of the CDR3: TGTGCCAGCAGCGCAAAGATACAATCACCCCTCCACTTT. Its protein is CASSAKIQSPLHF.

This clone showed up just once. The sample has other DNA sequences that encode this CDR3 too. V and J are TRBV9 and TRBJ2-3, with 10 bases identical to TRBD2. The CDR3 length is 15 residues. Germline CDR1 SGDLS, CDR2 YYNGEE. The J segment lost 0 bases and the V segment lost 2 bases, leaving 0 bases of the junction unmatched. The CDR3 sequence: CASSVGLASTDTQYF. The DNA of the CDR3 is TGTGCCAGCAGCGTGGGACTAGCGAGCACAGATACGCAGTATTTT.

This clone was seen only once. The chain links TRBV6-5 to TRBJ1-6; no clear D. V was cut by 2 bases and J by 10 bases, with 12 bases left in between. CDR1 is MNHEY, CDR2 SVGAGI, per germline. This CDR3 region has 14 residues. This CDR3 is CASSYDGVGSPLHF. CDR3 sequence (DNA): TGTGCCAGCAGTTACGACGGGGTTGGGTCACCCCTCCACTTT.

For the CDR3, the DNA is TGTGCCAGCAGCCCAGGACTAGCGGGAGAATTAAGTTCCTACAATGAGCAGTTCTTC. Translation gives CASSPGLAGELSSYNEQFF. This chain uses TRBV7-9 with TRBJ2-1; the match to TRBD2 covers 13 bases. This CDR3 has 19 residues. V shed 5 bases and J 1 base; nucleotides not matched to a gene: 11. CDR1 is SEHNR and CDR2 is FQNEAQ in the germline V gene (reference sequence).

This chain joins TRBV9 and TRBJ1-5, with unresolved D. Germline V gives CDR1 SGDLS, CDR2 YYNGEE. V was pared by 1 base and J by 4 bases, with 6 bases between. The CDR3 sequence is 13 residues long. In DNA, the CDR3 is TGTGCCAGCAGCGTATCTCCGAATCAGCCCCAGCATTTT. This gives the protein CASSVSPNQPQHF.

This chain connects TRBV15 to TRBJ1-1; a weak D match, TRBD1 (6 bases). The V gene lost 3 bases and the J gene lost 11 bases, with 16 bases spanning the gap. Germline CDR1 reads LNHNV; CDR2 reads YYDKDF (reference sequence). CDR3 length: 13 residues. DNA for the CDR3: TGTGCCACCAGCAGCGTGGGGGGCATCAAGGCTTTCTTT. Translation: CATSSVGGIKAFF. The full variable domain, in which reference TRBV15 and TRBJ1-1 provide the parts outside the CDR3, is DAMVIQNPRYQVTQFGKPVTLSCSQTLNHNVMYWYQQKSSQAPKLLFHYYDKDFNNEADTPDNFQSRRPNTSFCFLDIRSPGLGDTAMYLCATSSVGGIKAFFGQGTRLTVV.

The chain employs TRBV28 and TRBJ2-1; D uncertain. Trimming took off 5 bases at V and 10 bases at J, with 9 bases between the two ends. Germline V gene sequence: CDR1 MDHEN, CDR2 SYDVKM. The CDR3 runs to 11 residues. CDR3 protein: CASSAFGEQFF. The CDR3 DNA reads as TGTGCCAGCAGTGCGTTCGGGGAGCAGTTCTTC. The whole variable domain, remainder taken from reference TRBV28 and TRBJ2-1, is DVKVTQSSRYLVKRTGEKVFLECVQDMDHENMFWYRQDPGLGLRLIYFSYDVKMKEKGDIPEGYSVSREKKERFSLILESASTNQTSMYLCASSAFGEQFFGPGTRLTVL.